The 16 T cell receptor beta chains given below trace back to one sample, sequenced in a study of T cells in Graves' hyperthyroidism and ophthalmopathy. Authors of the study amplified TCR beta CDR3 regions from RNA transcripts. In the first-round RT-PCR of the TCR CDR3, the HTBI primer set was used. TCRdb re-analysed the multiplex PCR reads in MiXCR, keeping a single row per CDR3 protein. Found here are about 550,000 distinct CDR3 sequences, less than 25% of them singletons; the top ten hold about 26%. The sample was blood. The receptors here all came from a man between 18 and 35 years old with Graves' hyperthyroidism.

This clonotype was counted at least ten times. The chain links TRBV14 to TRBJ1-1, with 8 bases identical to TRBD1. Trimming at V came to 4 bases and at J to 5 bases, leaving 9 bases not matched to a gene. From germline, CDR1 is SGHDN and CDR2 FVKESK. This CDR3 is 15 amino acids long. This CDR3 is CASSLRTGKGTEAFF. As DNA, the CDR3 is TGTGCCAGCAGCCTCAGGACAGGGAAGGGTACTGAAGCTTTCTTT.

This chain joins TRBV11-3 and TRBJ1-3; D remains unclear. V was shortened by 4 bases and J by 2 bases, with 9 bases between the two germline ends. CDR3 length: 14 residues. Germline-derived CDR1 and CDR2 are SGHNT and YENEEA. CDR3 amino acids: CASSSSGAGNTIYF. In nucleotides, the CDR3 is TGTGCCAGCAGCTCCAGTGGGGCTGGAAACACCATATATTTT.

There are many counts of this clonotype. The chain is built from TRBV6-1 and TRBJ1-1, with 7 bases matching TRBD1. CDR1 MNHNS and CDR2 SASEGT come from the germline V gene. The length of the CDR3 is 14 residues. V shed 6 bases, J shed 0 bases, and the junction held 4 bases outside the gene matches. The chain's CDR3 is CASRGTGVNTEAFF. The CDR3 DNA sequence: TGTGCCAGCAGGGGTACAGGGGTGAACACTGAAGCTTTCTTT.

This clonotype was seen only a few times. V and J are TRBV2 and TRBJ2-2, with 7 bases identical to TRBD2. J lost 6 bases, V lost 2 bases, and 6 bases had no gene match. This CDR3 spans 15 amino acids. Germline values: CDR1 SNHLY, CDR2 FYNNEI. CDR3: CASSETPGGAGELFF. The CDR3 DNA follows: TGTGCCAGCAGTGAAACCCCGGGAGGCGCCGGGGAGCTGTTTTTT.

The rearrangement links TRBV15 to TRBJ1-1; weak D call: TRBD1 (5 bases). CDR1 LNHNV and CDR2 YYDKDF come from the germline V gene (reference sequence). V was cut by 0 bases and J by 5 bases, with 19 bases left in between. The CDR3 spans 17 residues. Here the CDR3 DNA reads TGTGCCACCAGCAGAGATCGTATAGCCAGGGCGCGAACTGAAGCTTTCTTT. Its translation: CATSRDRIARARTEAFF. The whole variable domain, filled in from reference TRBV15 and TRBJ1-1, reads DAMVIQNPRYQVTQFGKPVTLSCSQTLNHNVMYWYQQKSSQAPKLLFHYYDKDFNNEADTPDNFQSRRPNTSFCFLDIRSPGLGDTAMYLCATSRDRIARARTEAFFGQGTRLTVV.

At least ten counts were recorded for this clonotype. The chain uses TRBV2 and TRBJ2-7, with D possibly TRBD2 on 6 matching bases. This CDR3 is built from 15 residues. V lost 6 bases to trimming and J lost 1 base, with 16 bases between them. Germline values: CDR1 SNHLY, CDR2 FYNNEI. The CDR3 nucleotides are TGTGCCAGCAGCTTTTTCGGGACTTTATCCTACGAGCAGTACTTC. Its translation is CASSFFGTLSYEQYF.

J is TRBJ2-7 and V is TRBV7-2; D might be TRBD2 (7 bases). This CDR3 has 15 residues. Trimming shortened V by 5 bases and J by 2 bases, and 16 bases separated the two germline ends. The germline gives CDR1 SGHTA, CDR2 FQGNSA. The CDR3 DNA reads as TGTGCCAGCAGCGTCGAAGGGGGAGGGCCCTACGAGCAGTACTTC. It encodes CASSVEGGGPYEQYF. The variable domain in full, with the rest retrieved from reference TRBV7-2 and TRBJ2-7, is GAGVSQSPSNKVTEKGKDVELRCDPISGHTALYWYRQSLGQGLEFLIYFQGNSAPDKSGLPSDRFSAERTGGSVSTLTIQRTQQEDSAVYLCASSVEGGGPYEQYFGPGTRLTVT.

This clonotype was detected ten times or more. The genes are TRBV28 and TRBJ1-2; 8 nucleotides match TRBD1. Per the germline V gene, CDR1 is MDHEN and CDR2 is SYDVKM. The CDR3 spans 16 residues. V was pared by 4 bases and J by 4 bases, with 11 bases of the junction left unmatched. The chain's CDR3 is CASSSPDRGKLYGYTF. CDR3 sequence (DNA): TGTGCCAGCAGTTCCCCCGACAGGGGAAAACTCTATGGCTACACCTTC.

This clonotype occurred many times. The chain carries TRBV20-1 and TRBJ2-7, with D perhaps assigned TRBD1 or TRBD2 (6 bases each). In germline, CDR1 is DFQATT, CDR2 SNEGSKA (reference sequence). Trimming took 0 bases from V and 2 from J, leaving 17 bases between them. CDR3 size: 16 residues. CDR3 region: CSARDFTGGSTYEQYF. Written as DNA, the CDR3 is TGCAGTGCTAGAGATTTTACCGGGGGCAGTACCTACGAGCAGTACTTC.

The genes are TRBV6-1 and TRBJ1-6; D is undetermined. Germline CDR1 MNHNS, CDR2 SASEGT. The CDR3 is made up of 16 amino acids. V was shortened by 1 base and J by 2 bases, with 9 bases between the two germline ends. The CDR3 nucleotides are TGTGCCAGCAGTGAAGGATCTGGGGCCTATAATTCACCCCTCCACTTT. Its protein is CASSEGSGAYNSPLHF.

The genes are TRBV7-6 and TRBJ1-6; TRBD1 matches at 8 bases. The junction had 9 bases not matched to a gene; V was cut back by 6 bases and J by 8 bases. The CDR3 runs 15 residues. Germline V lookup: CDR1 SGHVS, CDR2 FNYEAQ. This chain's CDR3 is CASSPSTGADSPLHF. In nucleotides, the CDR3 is TGTGCCAGCAGTCCATCGACAGGGGCGGATTCACCCCTCCACTTT.

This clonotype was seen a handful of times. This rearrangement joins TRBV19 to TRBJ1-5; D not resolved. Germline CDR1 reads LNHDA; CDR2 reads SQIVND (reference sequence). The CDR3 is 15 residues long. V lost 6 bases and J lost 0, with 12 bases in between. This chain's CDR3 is CASSLEVYSNQPQHF. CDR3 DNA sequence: TGTGCCAGTAGCCTGGAGGTCTATAGCAATCAGCCCCAGCATTTT.

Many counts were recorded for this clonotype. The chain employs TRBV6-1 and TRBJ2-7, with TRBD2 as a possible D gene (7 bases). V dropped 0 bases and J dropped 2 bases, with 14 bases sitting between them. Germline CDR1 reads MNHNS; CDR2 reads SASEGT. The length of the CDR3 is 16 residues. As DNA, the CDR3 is TGTGCCAGCAGTGAAGCGGGGGGGCGATACACCTACGAGCAGTACTTC. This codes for CASSEAGGRYTYEQYF.

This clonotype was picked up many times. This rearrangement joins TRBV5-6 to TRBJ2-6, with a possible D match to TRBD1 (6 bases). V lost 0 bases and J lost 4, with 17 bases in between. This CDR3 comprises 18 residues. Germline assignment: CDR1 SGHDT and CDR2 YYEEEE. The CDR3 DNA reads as TGTGCCAGCAGCTTGGCACAGGGTCCCGCCCTCGGGGCCAACGTCCTGACTTTC. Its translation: CASSLAQGPALGANVLTF.

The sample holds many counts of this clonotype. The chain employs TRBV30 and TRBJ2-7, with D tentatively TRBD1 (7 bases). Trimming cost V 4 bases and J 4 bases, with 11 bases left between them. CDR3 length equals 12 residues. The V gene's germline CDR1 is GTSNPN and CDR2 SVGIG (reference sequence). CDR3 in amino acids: CAWNRGLYEQYF. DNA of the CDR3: TGTGCCTGGAACAGGGGACTTTACGAGCAGTACTTC. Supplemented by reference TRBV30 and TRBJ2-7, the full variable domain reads SQTIHQWPATLVQPVGSPLSLECTVEGTSNPNLYWYRQAAGRGLQLLFYSVGIGQISSEVPQNLSASRPQDRQFILSSKKLLLSDSGFYLCAWNRGLYEQYFGPGTRLTVT.

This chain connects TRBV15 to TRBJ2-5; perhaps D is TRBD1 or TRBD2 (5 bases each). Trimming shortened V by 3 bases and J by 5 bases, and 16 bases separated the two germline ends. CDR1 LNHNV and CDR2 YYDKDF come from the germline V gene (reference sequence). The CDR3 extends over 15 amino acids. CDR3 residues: CATSSSGQDGETQYF. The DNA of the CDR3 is TGTGCCACCAGCAGTTCGGGGCAGGACGGGGAGACCCAGTACTTC.